The text below deals with one T cell receptor (beta chain). Antigen specificity is unknown. The sample originates from a study of beta chain features in type 1 diabetes. Regarding the study as a whole: PCR might favor shorter templates, but any such skew would affect patients and controls equally. High-TCR-expressing cells could be over-represented by cDNA sequencing. Insertions at VDJ junctions were less frequent in type 1 diabetes patients. These patients also deleted more nucleotides at the same junctions. TCRB CDR3s were moderately but significantly shorter in Type 1 diabetes patients in all four CD4+ subsets.

The V gene lost 0 bases and the J gene lost 4 bases, with 13 bases spanning the gap. Germline CDR1 is MGHRA and CDR2 is YSYEKL. The CDR3 consists of 15 residues. Sorted CD4+ subsets: naive, central memory, regulatory, stem cell-like memory (CD45RO/CCR7/CD25/CD127/CD95/CD27 panel). As every portion of the isolated RNA was reverse transcribed, the sequencing read expressed TCRB transcripts. Here immunoSEQ multiplex PCR was the method, and the copy in TCRdb shows in-frame clones only, minus some. The repertoire includes some 150,000 clones, 9% to 10% of them detected once, and about 0.7% sits in the top ten.

The chain carries TRBV4-1 and TRBJ2-7; D gene ambiguous. This receptor was obtained from a woman in her 30s with type 1 diabetes. Material for sequencing was central memory CD4+ T cells from blood. The CDR3 DNA reads as TGCGCCAGCAGCCAAGACGATCGTTTCGGGTACGAGCAGTACTTC. This codes for CASSQDDRFGYEQYF.